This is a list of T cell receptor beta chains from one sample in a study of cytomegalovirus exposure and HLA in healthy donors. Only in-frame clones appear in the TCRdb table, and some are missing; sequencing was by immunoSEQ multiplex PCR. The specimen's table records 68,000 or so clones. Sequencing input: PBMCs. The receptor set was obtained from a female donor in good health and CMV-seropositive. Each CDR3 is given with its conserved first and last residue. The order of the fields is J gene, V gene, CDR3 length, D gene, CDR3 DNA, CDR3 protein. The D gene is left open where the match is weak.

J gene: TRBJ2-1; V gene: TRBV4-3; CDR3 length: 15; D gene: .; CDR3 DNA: TGCGCCAGCAGCCAAGAACTTAGCTCCTACAATGAGCAGTTCTTC; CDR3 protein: CASSQELSSYNEQFF
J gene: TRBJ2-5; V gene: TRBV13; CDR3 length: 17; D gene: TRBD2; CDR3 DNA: TGTGCCAGCAGCGACCGACTAGCGGGGGGTTCAAAAGAGACCCAGTACTTC; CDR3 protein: CASSDRLAGGSKETQYF
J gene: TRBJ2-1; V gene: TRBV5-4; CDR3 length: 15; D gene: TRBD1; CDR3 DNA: TGTGCCAGCAGCTTGAATGGACAGGGATCAAAGGAGCAGTTCTTC; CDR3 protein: CASSLNGQGSKEQFF
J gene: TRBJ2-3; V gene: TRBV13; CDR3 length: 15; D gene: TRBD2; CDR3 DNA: TGTGCCAGTCGTGGGAGCGGGGGTGAGACAGATACGCAGTATTTT; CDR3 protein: CASRGSGGETDTQYF
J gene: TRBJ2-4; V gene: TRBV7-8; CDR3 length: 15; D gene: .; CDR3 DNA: TGTGCCAGCAGCTTACGGCCCCAACAGGGAAACATTCAGTACTTC; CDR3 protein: CASSLRPQQGNIQYF
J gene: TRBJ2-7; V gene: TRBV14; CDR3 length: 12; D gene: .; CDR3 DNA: TGTGCCAGCAGACAACAGGGTTACGAGCAGTACTTC; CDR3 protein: CASRQQGYEQYF
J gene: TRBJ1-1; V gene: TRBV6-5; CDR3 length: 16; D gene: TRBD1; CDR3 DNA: TGTGCCAGCAGTTACTCGGGGACAGGGGTTGTAGCTGAAGCTTTCTTT; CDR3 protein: CASSYSGTGVVAEAFF
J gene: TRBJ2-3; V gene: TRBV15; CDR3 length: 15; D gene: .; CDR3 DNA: TGTGCCACCAGCAGAGGGCGGGGAAACACAGATACGCAGTATTTT; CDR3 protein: CATSRGRGNTDTQYF
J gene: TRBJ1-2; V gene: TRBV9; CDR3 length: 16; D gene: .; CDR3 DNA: TGTGCCAGCAGCGTAGGGGGGGGACCGCGTCCCGATGGCTACACCTTC; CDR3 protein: CASSVGGGPRPDGYTF
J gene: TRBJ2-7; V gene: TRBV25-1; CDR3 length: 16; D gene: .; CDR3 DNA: TGTGCCAGCAGCCCAGCTGTGGGCTTAAGCTCCTACGAGCAGTACTTC; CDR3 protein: CASSPAVGLSSYEQYF
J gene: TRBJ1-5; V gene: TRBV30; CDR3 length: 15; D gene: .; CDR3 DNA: TGTGCCTGGGGACCCTCCGGACTGATCAATCAGCCCCAGCATTTT; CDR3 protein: CAWGPSGLINQPQHF
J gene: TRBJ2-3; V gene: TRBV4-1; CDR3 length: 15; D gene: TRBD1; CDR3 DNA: TGCGCCAGCAGCCAAGGCGACAGGGGGACAGATACGCAGTATTTT; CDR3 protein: CASSQGDRGTDTQYF
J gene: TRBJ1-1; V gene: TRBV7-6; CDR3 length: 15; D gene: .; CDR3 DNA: TGTGCCAGCAGCTTAGCGCGGGGGGTGAGCACTGAAGCTTTCTTT; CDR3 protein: CASSLARGVSTEAFF
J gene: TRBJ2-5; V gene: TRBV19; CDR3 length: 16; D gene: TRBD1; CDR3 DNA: TGTGCCAGTAGTATAAGGATGGCAGGGGGCGAAGAGACCCAGTACTTC; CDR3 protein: CASSIRMAGGEETQYF
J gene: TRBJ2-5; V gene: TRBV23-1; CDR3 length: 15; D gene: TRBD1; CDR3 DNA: TGCGCCAGCAGTCACATCAGGACAGGGGGTGAGACCCAGTACTTC; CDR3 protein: CASSHIRTGGETQYF
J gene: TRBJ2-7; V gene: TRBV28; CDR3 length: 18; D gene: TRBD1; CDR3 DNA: TGTGCCAGCAGTCAGGTTCCTCCCGGGACAGGGACCGCCTACGAGCAGTACTTC; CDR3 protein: CASSQVPPGTGTAYEQYF
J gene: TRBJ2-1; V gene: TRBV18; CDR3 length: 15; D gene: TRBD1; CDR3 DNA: TGTGCCAGCTCCCCCGACAGGGACTCCTACAATGAGCAGTTCTTC; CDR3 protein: CASSPDRDSYNEQFF
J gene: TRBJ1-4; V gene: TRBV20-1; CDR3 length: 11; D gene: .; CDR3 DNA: TGCAGTGCTAGACCGGGTCAAAAACTGTTTTTT; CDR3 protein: CSARPGQKLFF
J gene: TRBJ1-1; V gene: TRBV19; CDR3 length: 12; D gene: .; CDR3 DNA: TGTGCCAGTAGGATGGCAAGAAGTGAAGCTTTCTTT; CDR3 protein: CASRMARSEAFF
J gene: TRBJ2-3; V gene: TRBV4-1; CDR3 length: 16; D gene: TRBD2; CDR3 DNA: TGCGCCAGCAGCCAAGAAGGCGGGGGGCCCACAGATACGCAGTATTTT; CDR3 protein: CASSQEGGGPTDTQYF
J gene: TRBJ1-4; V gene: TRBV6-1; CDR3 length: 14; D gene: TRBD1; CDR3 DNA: TGTGCCAGCAGTCCCAGGACAGGCAATGAAAAACTGTTTTTT; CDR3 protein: CASSPRTGNEKLFF
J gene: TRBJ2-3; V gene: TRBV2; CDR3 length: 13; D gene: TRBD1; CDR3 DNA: TGTGCCAGCAGTCCAACAGGGGCAGATACGCAGTATTTT; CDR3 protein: CASSPTGADTQYF
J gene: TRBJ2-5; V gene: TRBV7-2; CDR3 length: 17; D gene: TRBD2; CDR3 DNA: TGTGCCAGCAGCTTAGCGCTCGTGACTAGCGGGAGAGAGACCCAGTACTTC; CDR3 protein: CASSLALVTSGRETQYF
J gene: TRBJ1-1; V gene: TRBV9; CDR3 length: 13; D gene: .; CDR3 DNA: TGTGCCAGCAGCGTAGCCAGGAACACTGAAGCTTTCTTT; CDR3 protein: CASSVARNTEAFF
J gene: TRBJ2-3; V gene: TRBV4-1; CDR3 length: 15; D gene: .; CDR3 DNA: TGCGCCAGCAGCCAAGTTCTAGCAAGCACAGATACGCAGTATTTT; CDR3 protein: CASSQVLASTDTQYF
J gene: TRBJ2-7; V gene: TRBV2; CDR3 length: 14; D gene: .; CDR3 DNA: TGTGCCAGCAGTGAACTCGCGAGCTCCTACGAGCAGTACTTC; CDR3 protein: CASSELASSYEQYF
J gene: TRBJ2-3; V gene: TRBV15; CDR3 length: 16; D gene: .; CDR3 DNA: TGTGCCACCAGCAGAGCGGTGGGACTCGGCACAGATACGCAGTATTTT; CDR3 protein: CATSRAVGLGTDTQYF
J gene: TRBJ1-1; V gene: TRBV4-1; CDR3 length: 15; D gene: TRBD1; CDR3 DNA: TGCGCCAGCAGCCAAGGCGTGAGGGGGCTCTCTGAAGCTTTCTTT; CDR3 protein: CASSQGVRGLSEAFF
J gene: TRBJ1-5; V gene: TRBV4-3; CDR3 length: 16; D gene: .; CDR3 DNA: TGCGCCAGCAGCCAAGAAGCCAGGGGCAGCAATCAGCCCCAGCATTTT; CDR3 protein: CASSQEARGSNQPQHF
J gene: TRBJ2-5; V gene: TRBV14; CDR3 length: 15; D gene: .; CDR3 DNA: TGTGCCAGCAGCCAGACGTTGGGGGCGGGAGAGACCCAGTACTTC; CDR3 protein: CASSQTLGAGETQYF
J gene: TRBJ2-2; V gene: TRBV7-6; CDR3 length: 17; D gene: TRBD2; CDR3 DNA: TGTGCCAGCAGCCAACCGGGGCTAGCGGGGGACACCGGGGAGCTGTTTTTT; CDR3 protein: CASSQPGLAGDTGELFF
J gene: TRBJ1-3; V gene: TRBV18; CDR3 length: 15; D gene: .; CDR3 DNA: TGTGCCAGCTCGCCCCGGTCCTTTTCTGGAAACACCATATATTTT; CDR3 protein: CASSPRSFSGNTIYF
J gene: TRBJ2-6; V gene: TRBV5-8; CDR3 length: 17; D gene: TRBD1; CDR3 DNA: TGTGCCAGCACCCGGGACAGGGGGTTCTCTGGGGCCAACGTCCTGACTTTC; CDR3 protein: CASTRDRGFSGANVLTF
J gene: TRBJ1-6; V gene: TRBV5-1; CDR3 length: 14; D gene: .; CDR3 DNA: TGCGCCAGCAGCTACGTCGGGGATAATTCACCCCTCCACTTT; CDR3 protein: CASSYVGDNSPLHF
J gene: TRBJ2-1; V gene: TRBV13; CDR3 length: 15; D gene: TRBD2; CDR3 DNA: TGTGCCAGCAGCCTTACTAGCGGGAGACTCCGAGAGCAGTTCTTC; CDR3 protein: CASSLTSGRLREQFF
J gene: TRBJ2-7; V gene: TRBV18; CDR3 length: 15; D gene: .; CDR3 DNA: TGTGCCAGCTCACCACGGGCCGACGCTATCTACGAGCAGTACTTC; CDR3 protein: CASSPRADAIYEQYF
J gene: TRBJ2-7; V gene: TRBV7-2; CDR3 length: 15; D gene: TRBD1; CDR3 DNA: TGTGCCAGCAGCCCTCCCGGACAGGGGACCTACGAGCAGTACTTC; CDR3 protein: CASSPPGQGTYEQYF
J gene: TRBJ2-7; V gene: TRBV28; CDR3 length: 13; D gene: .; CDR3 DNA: TGTGCCAGCAGTAACAGGGACTCCTACGAGCAGTACTTC; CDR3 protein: CASSNRDSYEQYF
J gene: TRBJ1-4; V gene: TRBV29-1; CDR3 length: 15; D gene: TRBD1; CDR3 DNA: TGCAGCGTTGTTTGCCGGGACAGGGGTATTGAAAAACTGTTTTTT; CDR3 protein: CSVVCRDRGIEKLFF
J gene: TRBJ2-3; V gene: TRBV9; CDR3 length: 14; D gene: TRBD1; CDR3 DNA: TGTGCCAGCAGCGCCGGGACAGGGTCAGATACGCAGTATTTT; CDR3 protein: CASSAGTGSDTQYF
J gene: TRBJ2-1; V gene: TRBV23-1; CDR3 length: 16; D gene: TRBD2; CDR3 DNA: TGCGCCAGCAGTCGTGAGCGGGAGGGCACCTACAATGAGCAGTTCTTC; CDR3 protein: CASSREREGTYNEQFF
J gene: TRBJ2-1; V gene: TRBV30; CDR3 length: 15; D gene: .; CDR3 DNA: TGTGCCTGGGGCGGGGCTCGGAGCTCCTACAATGAGCAGTTCTTC; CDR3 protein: CAWGGARSSYNEQFF
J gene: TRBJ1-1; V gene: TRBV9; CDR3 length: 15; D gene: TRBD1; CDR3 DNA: TGTGCCGGCAGCGTCTCAAGGACAGGGGGGACTGAAGCTTTCTTT; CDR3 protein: CAGSVSRTGGTEAFF
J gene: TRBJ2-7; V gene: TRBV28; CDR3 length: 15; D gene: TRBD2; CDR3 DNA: TGTGCCAGCAGCATGGGACTAGCGGTAACCTACGAGCAGTACTTC; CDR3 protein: CASSMGLAVTYEQYF
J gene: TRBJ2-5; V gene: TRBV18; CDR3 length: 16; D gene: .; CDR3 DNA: TGTGCCAGCTCTTCTCGACCTTGGACAGTTCAAGAGACCCAGTACTTC; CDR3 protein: CASSSRPWTVQETQYF
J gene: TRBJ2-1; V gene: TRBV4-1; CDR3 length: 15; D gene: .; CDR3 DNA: TGCGCCAGCAGCCAGGCCTGGGAGCCCGGAGGGGAGCAGTTCTTC; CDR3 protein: CASSQAWEPGGEQFF
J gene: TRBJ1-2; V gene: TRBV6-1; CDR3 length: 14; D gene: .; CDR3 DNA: TGTGCCAGCAGTGAAGCTATAGGGGGTAGAGGCTACACCTTC; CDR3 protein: CASSEAIGGRGYTF
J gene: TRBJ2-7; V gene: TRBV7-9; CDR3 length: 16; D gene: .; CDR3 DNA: TGTGCCAGCAGCTTAGTACGGGGGAGAACCTCGTACGAGCAGTACTTC; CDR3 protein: CASSLVRGRTSYEQYF
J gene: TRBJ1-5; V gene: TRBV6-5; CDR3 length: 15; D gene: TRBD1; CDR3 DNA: TGTGCCAGCAGCAACGACAGGGTTAGTACTCAGCCCCAGCATTTT; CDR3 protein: CASSNDRVSTQPQHF
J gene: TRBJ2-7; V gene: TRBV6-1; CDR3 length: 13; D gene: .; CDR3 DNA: TGTGCCAGCAGAGCCAACAGGATCTACGAGCAGTACTTC; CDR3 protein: CASRANRIYEQYF